The 27 T cell receptor beta chains in this list originate from one sample, sequenced in a study of cytomegalovirus exposure and HLA in healthy donors. PCR amplification relied on 60 Vbeta primers (plus 13 Jbeta primers). Libraries were prepared by immunoSEQ multiplex PCR; TCRdb keeps only in-frame clonotypes and omits some of them. The table shows under 150,000 clones, with roughly 83% occurring only once. Sequences were obtained from PBMCs. Receptors were obtained from a girl aged 2 to 9 in good health and CMV-seronegative.

V gene TRBV27 combines with J gene TRBJ2-2; 7 nucleotides match TRBD2. The V gene's germline CDR1 is MNHEY and CDR2 SMNVEV (reference sequence). There are 14 residues in the CDR3. V shed 8 bases and J 6 bases; nucleotides not matched to a gene: 9. CDR3 amino acids: CASLTWEGPGELFF. The CDR3, as DNA: TGTGCCAGCCTCACCTGGGAGGGTCCCGGGGAGCTGTTTTTT.

The CDR3 loop reads CASSAGTGNYGYTF. Written as DNA, the CDR3 is TGTGCCAGCAGTGCCGGGACAGGGAACTATGGCTACACCTTC. The chain recombines TRBV6-1 with TRBJ1-2; 9 bases are shared with TRBD1. Trimming cost V 4 bases and J 2 bases; bases outside gene matches: 2. The CDR3 is made up of 14 amino acids. Looked up from germline, CDR1 is MNHNS and CDR2 is SASEGT.

V and J are TRBV28 and TRBJ2-7; 7 nucleotides agree with TRBD1. V lost 5 bases and J lost 5; bases outside the gene matches: 15. Per the germline V gene, CDR1 is MDHEN and CDR2 is SYDVKM. CDR3 length: 16 residues. This chain's CDR3 is CASSPRGQPYSNEQYF. DNA for the CDR3: TGTGCCAGCAGTCCCCGGGGACAGCCCTATTCCAACGAGCAGTACTTC.

This clone was observed once. V gene TRBV19 combines with J gene TRBJ2-3; 9 bases map to TRBD2. The CDR3 length is 15 residues. V gave up 3 bases and J gave up 6 bases; unmatched junction bases: 7. CDR1 LNHDA and CDR2 SQIVND come from the germline V gene (reference sequence). The DNA of the CDR3 is TGTGCCAGTAGTATGGTGGCGGGAGGGCCGGATACGCAGTATTTT. Translated: CASSMVAGGPDTQYF.

The chain recombines TRBV19 with TRBJ1-1; no clear D gene. V lost 3 bases and J 8 bases, leaving 13 bases between the germline ends. The CDR3 extends over 13 amino acids. CDR1 LNHDA and CDR2 SQIVND come from the germline V gene (reference sequence). CDR3 sequence reads: CASSIAGGAEAFF. The CDR3 DNA reads TGTGCCAGTAGTATCGCAGGAGGTGCAGAAGCTTTCTTT.

CDR3 protein: CASSPVGAGTAYSPLHF. The CDR3 DNA reads TGTGCCAGTAGTCCTGTTGGGGCGGGGACTGCCTATTCACCCCTCCACTTT. This chain links TRBV19 with TRBJ1-6; TRBD1 might be the D (5 bases). Trimming shortened V by 5 bases and J by 8 bases, and 22 bases separated the two germline ends. Germline loops: CDR1 LNHDA, CDR2 SQIVND (reference sequence). The CDR3 extends over 17 amino acids.

The chain links TRBV4-2 to TRBJ2-7; 11 bases match TRBD2. With 1 base clipped from V and 7 bases from J, the junction kept 3 bases outside the gene matches. The CDR3 spans 14 residues. Germline V gene sequence: CDR1 LGHNA, CDR2 YNFKEQ. The CDR3 bases are TGTGCCAGCAGCCAAGCTAGCGGGAGGTATGAGCAGTACTTC. Encoded protein: CASSQASGRYEQYF.

The chain combines TRBV12-5 with TRBJ2-5; 8 bases are shared with TRBD2. Germline CDR1 is LGHNT and CDR2 is FRNRAP. Trimming took 0 bases from V and 1 from J; bases not matched to a gene: 4. The CDR3 contains 16 residues. CDR3 DNA sequence: TGTGCTAGTGGTTTGGTGGTAGCGGGGCCCCAAGAGACCCAGTACTTC. It codes for CASGLVVAGPQETQYF.

This clone was detected once. The J gene is TRBJ2-2, the V gene TRBV9; tentative D call: TRBD2 (6 bases). The CDR3 contains 15 residues. Germline CDR1 is SGDLS and CDR2 is YYNGEE. The V gene lost 4 bases and the J gene lost 4 bases, with 14 bases spanning the gap. The CDR3 DNA sequence: TGTGCCAGCAGCCCACGACTGCGGGGCACCGGGGAGCTGTTTTTT. This gives the protein CASSPRLRGTGELFF.

The CDR3 DNA sequence: TGTGCCTGGAGCAAAGGGACTAGCGTAAATACGCAGTATTTT. The encoded protein is CAWSKGTSVNTQYF. This chain joins TRBV30 and TRBJ2-3, with 10 bases identical to TRBD2. This CDR3 is 14 amino acids long. Germline assignment: CDR1 GTSNPN and CDR2 SVGIG (reference sequence). V dropped 3 bases and J dropped 7; count of bases not matched to a gene: 7. The complete variable domain, with remaining parts taken from reference TRBV30 and TRBJ2-3, reads SQTIHQWPATLVQPVGSPLSLECTVEGTSNPNLYWYRQAAGRGLQLLFYSVGIGQISSEVPQNLSASRPQDRQFILSSKKLLLSDSGFYLCAWSKGTSVNTQYFGPGTRLTVL.

This sequence joins TRBV19 and TRBJ1-1; the D gene is possibly TRBD1 (5 bases). Deletions cut 5 bases from V and 6 bases from J, with 10 bases between. CDR1 and CDR2 from the germline V gene are LNHDA and SQIVND (reference sequence). The CDR3 runs 12 residues. The CDR3 protein is CASSQGTAEAFF. The CDR3, as DNA: TGTGCCAGTAGTCAGGGTACGGCTGAAGCTTTCTTT.

The chain links TRBV6-5 to TRBJ1-1, with a possible D match to TRBD1 (6 bases). V was pared by 7 bases and J by 2 bases, with 11 bases between. CDR1 is MNHEY and CDR2 is SVGAGI in the germline V gene. CDR3 length equals 13 residues. CDR3 DNA sequence: TGTGCCAGCAAAAAACAGGGAAACACTGAAGCTTTCTTT. This codes for CASKKQGNTEAFF.

This clone has just a few counts. This chain uses TRBV2 with TRBJ1-1, with 8 bases that match TRBD1. The germline V gene has CDR1 SNHLY and CDR2 FYNNEI. The ends lost 7 bases at V and 4 bases at J; junction bases unmatched: 8. The CDR3 covers 14 residues. CDR3 nucleotides: TGTGCCAGCATGAAGATGGACAGGGCCACTGAAGCTTTCTTT. Protein sequence: CASMKMDRATEAFF. Combining the CDR3 with reference TRBV2 and TRBJ1-1 gives the whole variable domain EPEVTQTPSHQVTQMGQEVILRCVPISNHLYFYWYRQILGQKVEFLVSFYNNEISEKSEIFDDQFSVERPDGSNFTLKIRSTKLEDSAMYFCASMKMDRATEAFFGQGTRLTVV.

This rearrangement joins TRBV27 to TRBJ1-1; perhaps TRBD1 as D (6 bases). The V end lost 5 bases, the J end lost 6 bases, and 13 bases lay between the germline ends. Per the germline V gene, CDR1 is MNHEY and CDR2 is SMNVEV (reference sequence). The CDR3 totals 13 residues. CDR3 loop: CASSATGVSEAFF. CDR3 bases: TGTGCCAGCAGTGCGACAGGTGTTTCTGAAGCTTTCTTT.

CDR3 sequence: CASSALGVGPSTYEQYF. The DNA of the CDR3 is TGTGCCAGCAGTGCTTTAGGGGTGGGGCCGTCCACCTACGAGCAGTACTTC. J is TRBJ2-5 and V is TRBV6-1; tentative D call: TRBD1 (5 bases). Judging by the DNA end, TRBJ2-7 fits better; the J call may be wrong. Germline V gene data show CDR1 as MNHNS and CDR2 as SASEGT. This CDR3 contains 17 residues.

V gene TRBV5-1 combines with J gene TRBJ2-1; TRBD1 matches 9 bases. The CDR3 covers 14 residues. The V segment lost 5 bases and the J segment 5 bases; nucleotides outside the gene matches: 5. Germline V gene data show CDR1 as SGHRS and CDR2 as YFSETQ. The CDR3 bases are TGCGCCAGCAGGGCCGGGACAGGGAACAATGAGCAGTTCTTC. Translation: CASRAGTGNNEQFF.

This clone has just a few counts. The chain joins TRBV19 to TRBJ2-4, with 8 bases fitting TRBD1. This CDR3 is built from 11 residues. Germline CDR1 LNHDA, CDR2 SQIVND (reference sequence). V shed 5 bases and J 16 bases; nucleotides not matched to a gene: 7. CDR3 bases: TGTGCCAGTAGTCAGGGACAGGCAGGATACTTC. It specifies CASSQGQAGYF.

The gene calls are TRBV7-9 and TRBJ2-1; 12 nucleotides align to TRBD2. The CDR3 consists of 15 residues. The germline V gene has CDR1 SEHNR and CDR2 FQNEAQ (reference sequence). Trimming removed 7 bases from V and 4 bases from J; junction bases left unmatched: 5. CDR3 loop: CASIKLAGGYNEQFF. Written as DNA, the CDR3 is TGTGCCAGCATCAAACTAGCGGGAGGTTACAATGAGCAGTTCTTC.

Note on this clone: Additional DNA sequences in this sample encode the identical CDR3. The chain recombines TRBV5-4 with TRBJ2-7; D might be TRBD1 (5 bases). Trimming took 1 base from V and 2 from J, leaving 7 bases between them. In germline, CDR1 is SGHNT, CDR2 YYREEE (reference sequence). CDR3 length: 13 amino acids. CDR3 sequence reads: CASSLQGPYEQYF. The CDR3 DNA is TGTGCCAGCAGCTTGCAGGGTCCCTACGAGCAGTACTTC.

The rearrangement links TRBV18 to TRBJ2-2, with 7 nucleotides matching TRBD1. The CDR3 length is 14 residues. V lost 8 bases to trimming and J lost 3 bases; unmatched junction nucleotides: 6. Germline CDR1 and CDR2: KGHSH and LQKENI. As DNA, the CDR3 is TGTGCCAGCGCAAAGGGGGCTCACACCGGGGAGCTGTTTTTT. The encoded protein is CASAKGAHTGELFF.

V is TRBV13 and J is TRBJ2-3; D uncertain. V dropped 5 bases and J dropped 7 bases, with 10 bases sitting between them. Germline CDR1 PRHDT, CDR2 FYEKMQ (reference sequence). The CDR3 is 12 amino acids. Written as DNA, the CDR3 is TGTGCCAGCAGCACCAAGAGGAATACGCAGTATTTT. Amino acid sequence: CASSTKRNTQYF.

The chain recombines TRBV11-2 with TRBJ2-7, with 7 bases identical to TRBD1. Unmatched junction bases numbered 0, after V lost 4 bases and J lost 3 bases. Looked up from germline, CDR1 is SGHAT and CDR2 is FQNNGV. The CDR3 spans 12 residues. The CDR3 DNA sequence: TGTGCCAGCAGCTGGACAGGCTACGAGCAGTACTTC. Protein sequence: CASSWTGYEQYF.

V and J are TRBV27 and TRBJ2-7; D is unresolved. There are 14 residues in the CDR3. The V end lost 3 bases, the J end lost 2 bases, and 11 bases lay between the germline ends. The germline gives CDR1 MNHEY, CDR2 SMNVEV (reference sequence). CDR3 residues: CASSFMAGTYEQYF. CDR3 DNA: TGTGCCAGCAGTTTCATGGCAGGCACCTACGAGCAGTACTTC.

The V and J genes are TRBV27 and TRBJ1-1, with 10 bases aligning to TRBD1. V gave up 4 bases and J gave up 3 bases; unmatched junction bases: 5. This CDR3 is 15 amino acids long. Looked up from germline, CDR1 is MNHEY and CDR2 is SMNVEV (reference sequence). CDR3 DNA: TGTGCCAGCAGTTCGGGACAGGGGAAGGACACTGAAGCTTTCTTT. Its translation is CASSSGQGKDTEAFF.

The chain carries TRBV7-8 and TRBJ1-1; TRBD1 is a possible D gene (6 bases). The V gene lost 5 bases and the J gene lost 2 bases, with 12 bases spanning the gap. The CDR3 extends over 14 amino acids. Germline assignment: CDR1 SGHVS and CDR2 FQNEAQ. The CDR3 bases are TGTGCCAGCAGCACCGGACAGACTAACACTGAAGCTTTCTTT. Residues: CASSTGQTNTEAFF. Complete variable domain (other parts from reference TRBV7-8 and TRBJ1-1): GAGVSQSPRYKVAKRGQDVALRCDPISGHVSLFWYQQALGQGPEFLTYFQNEAQLDKSGLPSDRFFAERPEGSVSTLKIQRTQQEDSAVYLCASSTGQTNTEAFFGQGTRLTVV.

The chain recombines TRBV4-3 with TRBJ2-5; 8 bases line up with TRBD2. The CDR3 loop spans 12 amino acids. J gave up 5 bases and V 5 bases, and 1 base lay outside the gene matches. The germline V gene encodes CDR1 LGHNA and CDR2 YSLEER. This CDR3 is CASSSGGETQYF. For the CDR3, the DNA is TGCGCCAGCAGCTCGGGGGGGGAGACCCAGTACTTC.

The chain uses TRBV13 and TRBJ2-3; tentative D call: TRBD2 (5 bases). V was trimmed by 1 base and J by 4 bases, leaving 9 bases between them. CDR1 is PRHDT, CDR2 FYEKMQ, per germline (reference sequence). This CDR3 has 14 amino acids. CDR3 protein: CASSLAGTADTQYF. The CDR3, as DNA: TGTGCCAGCAGCTTAGCGGGAACTGCAGATACGCAGTATTTT.